This TCR beta chain was sequenced in a study of T cells in Graves' hyperthyroidism and ophthalmopathy. CDR3 length equals 15 residues. Germline V lookup: CDR1 MDHEN, CDR2 SYDVKM. V shed 4 bases, J shed 7 bases, and the junction held 8 bases outside the gene matches. Study-wide results and caveats: Most expanded thyroid clonotypes above 0.001 recurred in blood.

This clonotype was seen many times. Its antigen is currently unknown. Authors of the study amplified TCR beta CDR3 regions from RNA transcripts. The HTBI primer set drove a first-round RT-PCR of the TCR CDR3. TCRdb re-derived calls from the multiplex PCR reads in MiXCR, one entry per CDR3 protein. The sample records roughly 45,000 distinct CDR3 sequences, about 52% being singletons. Sequencing was done on a sample of peripheral blood or thyroid tissue (not recorded which). The chain combines TRBV28 with TRBJ2-7, with 12 bases matching TRBD2. This sequence was found in a woman aged 45-65 years with Graves' hyperthyroidism. CDR3: CASSSRLAGVGEQYF. The CDR3 DNA reads TGTGCCAGCAGTTCGAGACTAGCGGGAGTAGGTGAGCAGTACTTC.